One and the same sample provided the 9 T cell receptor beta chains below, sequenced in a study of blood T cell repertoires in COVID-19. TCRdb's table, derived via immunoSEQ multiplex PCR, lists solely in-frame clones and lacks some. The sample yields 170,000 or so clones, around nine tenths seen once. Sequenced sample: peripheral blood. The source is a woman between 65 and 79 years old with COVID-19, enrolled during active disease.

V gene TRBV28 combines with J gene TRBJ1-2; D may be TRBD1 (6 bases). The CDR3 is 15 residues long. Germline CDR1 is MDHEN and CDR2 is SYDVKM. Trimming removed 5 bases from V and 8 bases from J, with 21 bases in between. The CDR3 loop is CASSVDPGTIWGYTF. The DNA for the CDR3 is TGTGCCAGCAGTGTAGACCCCGGGACAATATGGGGCTACACCTTC.

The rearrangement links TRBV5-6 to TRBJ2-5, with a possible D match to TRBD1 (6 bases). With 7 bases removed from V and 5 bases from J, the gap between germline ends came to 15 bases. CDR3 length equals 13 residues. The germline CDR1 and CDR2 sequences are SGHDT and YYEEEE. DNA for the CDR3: TGTGCCAGCGCCGGAAGGGGGTTCGAGACCCAGTACTTC. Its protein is CASAGRGFETQYF.

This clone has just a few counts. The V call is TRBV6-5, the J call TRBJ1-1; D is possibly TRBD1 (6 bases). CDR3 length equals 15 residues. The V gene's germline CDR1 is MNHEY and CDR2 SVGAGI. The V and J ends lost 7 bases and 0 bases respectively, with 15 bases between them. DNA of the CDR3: TGTGCCAGCACCCTGAGGGGGGGCATGAACACTGAAGCTTTCTTT. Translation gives CASTLRGGMNTEAFF.

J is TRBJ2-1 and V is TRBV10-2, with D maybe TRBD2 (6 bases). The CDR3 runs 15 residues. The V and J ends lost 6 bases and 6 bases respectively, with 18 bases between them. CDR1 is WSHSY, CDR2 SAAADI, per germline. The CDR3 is CASRESSGGANEQFF. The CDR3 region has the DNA TGCGCCAGCAGAGAATCGTCTGGAGGGGCCAATGAGCAGTTCTTC.

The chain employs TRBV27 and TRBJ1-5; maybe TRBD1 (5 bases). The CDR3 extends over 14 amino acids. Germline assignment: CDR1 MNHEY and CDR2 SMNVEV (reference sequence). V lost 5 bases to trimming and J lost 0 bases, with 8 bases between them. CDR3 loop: CASSPQGSNQPQHF. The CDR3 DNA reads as TGTGCCAGCAGTCCCCAGGGTAGCAATCAGCCCCAGCATTTT.

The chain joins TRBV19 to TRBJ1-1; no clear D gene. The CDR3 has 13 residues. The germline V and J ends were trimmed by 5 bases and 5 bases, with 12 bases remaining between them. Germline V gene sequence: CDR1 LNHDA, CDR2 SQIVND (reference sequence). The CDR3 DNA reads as TGTGCCAGTAGTCCTACGGGGATGACTGAAGCTTTCTTT. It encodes CASSPTGMTEAFF.

The CDR3 here is CASRQTGGLNQPQHF. DNA of the CDR3: TGTGCCAGTAGGCAAACAGGGGGCCTGAATCAGCCCCAGCATTTT. The chain is built from TRBV19 and TRBJ1-5, with 9 bases lining up with TRBD1. V dropped 6 bases and J dropped 4; count of bases not matched to a gene: 7. CDR3 size: 15 residues. Per germline, CDR1 LNHDA and CDR2 SQIVND (reference sequence).

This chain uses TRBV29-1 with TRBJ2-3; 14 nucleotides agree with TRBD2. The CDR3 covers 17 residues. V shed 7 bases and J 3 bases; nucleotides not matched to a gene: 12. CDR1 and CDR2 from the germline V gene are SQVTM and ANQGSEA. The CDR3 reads CSANTGLAGVLTDTQYF. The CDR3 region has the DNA TGCAGCGCCAATACGGGACTAGCGGGAGTGCTTACAGATACGCAGTATTTT.

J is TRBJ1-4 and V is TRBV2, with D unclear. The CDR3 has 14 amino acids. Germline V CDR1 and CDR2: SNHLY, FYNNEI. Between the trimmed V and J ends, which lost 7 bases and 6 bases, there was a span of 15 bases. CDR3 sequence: CASTLRGWDEKLFF. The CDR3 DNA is TGTGCCAGCACCCTGAGAGGGTGGGATGAAAAACTGTTTTTT.